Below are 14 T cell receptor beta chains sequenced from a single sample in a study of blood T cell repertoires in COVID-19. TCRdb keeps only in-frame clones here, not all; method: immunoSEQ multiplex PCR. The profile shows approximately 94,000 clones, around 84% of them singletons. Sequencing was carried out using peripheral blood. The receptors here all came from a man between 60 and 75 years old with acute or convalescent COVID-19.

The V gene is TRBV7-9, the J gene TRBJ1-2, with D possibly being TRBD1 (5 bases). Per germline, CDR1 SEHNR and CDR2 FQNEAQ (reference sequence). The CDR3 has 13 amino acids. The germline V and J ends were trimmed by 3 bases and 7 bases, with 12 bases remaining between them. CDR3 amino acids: CASSFGQGAGYTF. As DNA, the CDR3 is TGTGCCAGCAGCTTCGGGCAGGGCGCTGGCTACACCTTC.

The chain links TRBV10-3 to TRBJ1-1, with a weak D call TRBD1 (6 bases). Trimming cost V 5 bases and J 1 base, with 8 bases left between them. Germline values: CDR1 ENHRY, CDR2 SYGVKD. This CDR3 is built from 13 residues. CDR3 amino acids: CAISRTENTEAFF. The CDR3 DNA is TGTGCCATCAGTAGGACAGAGAACACTGAAGCTTTCTTT.

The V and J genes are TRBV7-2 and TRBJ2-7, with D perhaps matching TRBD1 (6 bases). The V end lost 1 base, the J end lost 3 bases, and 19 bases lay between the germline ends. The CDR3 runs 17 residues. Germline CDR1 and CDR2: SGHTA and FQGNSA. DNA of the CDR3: TGTGCCAGCAGCTTAGTAGGGGGACCCAATAAACACTACGAGCAGTACTTC. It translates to CASSLVGGPNKHYEQYF.

The CDR3 sequence is CASSSMVLQETQYF. The CDR3, as DNA: TGTGCCAGCAGCTCTATGGTCCTGCAAGAGACCCAGTACTTC. V is TRBV7-9 and J is TRBJ2-5; D unclear. The V gene lost 4 bases and the J gene lost 2 bases, with 11 bases spanning the gap. The CDR3 sequence is 14 residues long. Germline loops: CDR1 SEHNR, CDR2 FQNEAQ (reference sequence).

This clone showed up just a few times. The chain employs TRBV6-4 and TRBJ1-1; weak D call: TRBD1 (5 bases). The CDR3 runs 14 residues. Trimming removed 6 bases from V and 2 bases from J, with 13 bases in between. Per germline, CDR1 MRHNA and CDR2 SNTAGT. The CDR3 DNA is TGTGCCAGCAGGCCCGACAGACGCAACACTGAAGCTTTCTTT. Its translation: CASRPDRRNTEAFF.

This chain's CDR3 is CASGASYGYTF. As DNA, the CDR3 is TGTGCCAGCGGGGCAAGCTATGGCTACACCTTC. J is TRBJ1-2 and V is TRBV6-5, with D possibly matching TRBD1 (5 bases). The length of the CDR3 is 11 residues. Trimming stripped 8 bases from V and 4 bases from J, with 8 bases between. Looked up from germline, CDR1 is MNHEY and CDR2 is SVGAGI.

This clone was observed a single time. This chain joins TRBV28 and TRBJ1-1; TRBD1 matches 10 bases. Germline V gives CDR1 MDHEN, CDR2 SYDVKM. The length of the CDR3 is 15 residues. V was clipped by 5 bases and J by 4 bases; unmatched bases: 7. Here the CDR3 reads CASSKDRGRSTEAFF. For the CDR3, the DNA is TGTGCCAGCAGTAAAGACAGGGGGCGAAGCACTGAAGCTTTCTTT.

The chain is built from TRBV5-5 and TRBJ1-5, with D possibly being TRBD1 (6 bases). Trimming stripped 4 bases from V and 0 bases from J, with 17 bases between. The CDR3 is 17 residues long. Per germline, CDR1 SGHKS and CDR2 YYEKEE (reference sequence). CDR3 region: CASSLSPGQGSNQPQHF. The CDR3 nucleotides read TGTGCCAGCAGCCTGTCACCGGGACAAGGTAGCAATCAGCCCCAGCATTTT.

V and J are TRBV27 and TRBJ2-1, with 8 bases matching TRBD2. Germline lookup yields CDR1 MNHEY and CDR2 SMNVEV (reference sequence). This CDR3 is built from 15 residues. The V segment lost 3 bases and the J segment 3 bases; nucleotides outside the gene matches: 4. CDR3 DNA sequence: TGTGCCAGCAGTTTCCGGGGGGGCAACTACAATGAGCAGTTCTTC. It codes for CASSFRGGNYNEQFF.

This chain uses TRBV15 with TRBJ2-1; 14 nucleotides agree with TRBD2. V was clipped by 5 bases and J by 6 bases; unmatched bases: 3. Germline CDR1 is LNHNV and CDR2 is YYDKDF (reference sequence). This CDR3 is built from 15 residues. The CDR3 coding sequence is TGTGCCACCAGCGGACTAGCGGGGGGTAGCAATGAGCAGTTCTTC. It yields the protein CATSGLAGGSNEQFF.

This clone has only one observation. CDR3 sequence: CASSLGGGYEKLFF. For the CDR3, the DNA is TGTGCCAGCAGCTTAGGGGGGGGGTACGAAAAACTGTTTTTT. The chain uses TRBV7-8 and TRBJ1-4; D might be TRBD1 (5 bases). Trimming took off 1 base at V and 8 bases at J, with 11 bases between the two ends. Germline CDR1 is SGHVS and CDR2 is FQNEAQ. The CDR3 sequence is 14 residues long.

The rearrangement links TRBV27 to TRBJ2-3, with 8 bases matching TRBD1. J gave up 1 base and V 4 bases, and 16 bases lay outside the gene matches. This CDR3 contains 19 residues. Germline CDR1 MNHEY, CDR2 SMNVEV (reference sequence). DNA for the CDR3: TGTGCCAGCAGTTCGAAGAACCCACGCAGGGGGCAGGGCACAGATACGCAGTATTTT. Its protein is CASSSKNPRRGQGTDTQYF.

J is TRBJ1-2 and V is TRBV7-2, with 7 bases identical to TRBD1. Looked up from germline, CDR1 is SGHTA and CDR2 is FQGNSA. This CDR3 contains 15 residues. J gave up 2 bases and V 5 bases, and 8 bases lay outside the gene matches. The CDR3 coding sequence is TGTGCCAGCAGCCAGGGACAGATCAAGAACTATGGCTACACCTTC. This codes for CASSQGQIKNYGYTF.

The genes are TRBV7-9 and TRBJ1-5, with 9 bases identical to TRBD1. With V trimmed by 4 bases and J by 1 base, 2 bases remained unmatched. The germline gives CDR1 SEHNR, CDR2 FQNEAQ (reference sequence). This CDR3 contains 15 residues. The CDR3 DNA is TGTGCCAGCAGCTCGGGACAGGGAAGCAATCAGCCCCAGCATTTT. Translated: CASSSGQGSNQPQHF.